Below, 11 T cell receptor beta chains from the same sample are listed, as sequenced in a study of shared clonotypes between healthy human individuals. Measured with immunoSEQ multiplex PCR; TCRdb has only the in-frame clones, and not every one. This table holds fewer than 1.8 million clones, 98% found once. Sequenced material: naive CD4+ T cells sorted from blood. Subset given: CD45RA+ positively selected. The receptors come from a man aged 25-40 years in good health.

The gene calls are TRBV5-1 and TRBJ2-7, with 7 bases fitting TRBD1. CDR3 length: 14 amino acids. Germline V CDR1 and CDR2: SGHRS, YFSETQ. V trimming: 5 bases; J trimming: 0 bases; junction bases outside the gene matches: 5. DNA of the CDR3: TGCGCCAGCAGACCCGACAGGGCCTCCTACGAGCAGTACTTC. Translating it yields CASRPDRASYEQYF.

The chain combines TRBV21-1 with TRBJ2-7; no DNA check was done on the table's D call, TRBD1. TRBV21-1 is designated a pseudogene. The CDR3 length is 16 residues. The CDR3 loop is CASSNFRQRLFYEQYF. The CDR3 bases are TGTGCCAGCAGCAACTTTCGACAGAGACTTTTCTACGAGCAGTACTTC.

V usage is TRBV29-1 and J usage is TRBJ1-2; TRBD1 agrees at 8 bases. The germline V gene has CDR1 SQVTM and CDR2 ANQGSEA. V was pared by 7 bases and J by 6 bases, with 1 base of the junction left unmatched. The CDR3 sequence is 10 residues long. The DNA for the CDR3 is TGCAGCGGGGGACAGGATGGCTACACCTTC. Its protein product is CSGGQDGYTF.

V is TRBV28 and J is TRBJ2-3, with 8 bases identical to TRBD1. The CDR3 is 14 residues long. V gave up 3 bases and J gave up 6 bases; unmatched junction bases: 5. The germline gives CDR1 MDHEN, CDR2 SYDVKM. The CDR3 DNA follows: TGTGCCAGCAGTTTCGGGACAGGCAAGGATACGCAGTATTTT. Translation gives CASSFGTGKDTQYF.

This sequence joins TRBV18 and TRBJ1-1; D not certain. Germline CDR1 is KGHSH and CDR2 is LQKENI. There are 14 residues in the CDR3. V was pared by 4 bases and J by 1 base, with 10 bases between. The CDR3 is CASSHGPRNTEAFF. The DNA for the CDR3 is TGTGCCAGCTCACACGGTCCGAGGAACACTGAAGCTTTCTTT.

V and J are TRBV5-4 and TRBJ2-7; D is ambiguous. This CDR3 is 17 amino acids long. Germline V gene sequence: CDR1 SGHNT, CDR2 YYREEE (reference sequence). V was trimmed by 1 base and J by 2 bases, leaving 19 bases between them. The CDR3 DNA is TGTGCCAGCAGCTTGAGGGAATTGAAAGAGGTTACCTACGAGCAGTACTTC. This gives the protein CASSLRELKEVTYEQYF.

This chain links TRBV27 with TRBJ2-7; D is unclear. In germline, CDR1 is MNHEY, CDR2 SMNVEV (reference sequence). The CDR3 length is 18 residues. Trimming removed 0 bases from V and 4 bases from J, with 22 bases in between. Written as DNA, the CDR3 is TGTGCCAGCAGTTTATCTCCTCCGCAGTTACCTACTCTATACGAGCAGTACTTC. It yields the protein CASSLSPPQLPTLYEQYF.

A single count supports this clone. This rearrangement joins TRBV18 to TRBJ2-1; D may be TRBD2 (6 bases). CDR1 is KGHSH and CDR2 is LQKENI in the germline V gene. Trimming left V 1 base short and J 0 bases short, with 13 bases between. The CDR3 sequence is 17 residues long. In DNA form, the CDR3 reads TGTGCCAGCTCACCACTAGGGACTCCGAGCTCCTACAATGAGCAGTTCTTC. Its protein product is CASSPLGTPSSYNEQFF.

The genes are TRBV20-1 and TRBJ1-2, with D possibly matching TRBD1 (5 bases). The CDR3 is 11 residues long. V shed 2 bases and J shed 8 bases, with 9 bases lying between them. The germline V gene encodes CDR1 DFQATT and CDR2 SNEGSKA (reference sequence). The CDR3, as DNA: TGCAGTGCTAGAAAGGGGACCGGCTACACCTTC. It specifies CSARKGTGYTF.

The J gene is TRBJ2-3, the V gene TRBV4-2; TRBD2 matches 11 bases. V trimming: 4 bases; J trimming: 3 bases; junction bases outside the gene matches: 6. The germline gives CDR1 LGHNA, CDR2 YNFKEQ. This CDR3 is 16 amino acids long. The CDR3 DNA reads as TGTGCCAGCAGCCCCTTAGCGGGAGGGAATACAGATACGCAGTATTTT. Amino acid sequence: CASSPLAGGNTDTQYF.

V gene TRBV6-6 combines with J gene TRBJ1-4; 8 bases map to TRBD1. Germline V gene lookup returns CDR1 MNHNY and CDR2 SVGAGI (reference sequence). CDR3 length: 15 residues. V lost 4 bases and J lost 4; bases outside the gene matches: 5. The CDR3 is CASSSQGASNEKLFF. For the CDR3, the DNA is TGTGCCAGCAGTTCCCAGGGGGCTAGTAATGAAAAACTGTTTTTT.